Listed below are T cell receptor beta chains from one sample, sequenced in a study of control samples from healthy donors and cancer patients. The data were produced by immunoSEQ multiplex PCR, yet TCRdb's version contains in-frame clones alone and is incomplete. The profile shows around 120,000 clones, 93% of them singletons. The specimen was blood. The receptors shown here come from a man younger than 45 in good health. CDR3s include the opening cysteine and the closing phenylalanine or tryptophan. A D gene is named only where the DNA matches it firmly. Size is omitted from some rows. Given values are once, few, many or a class for expanded clones.

d_gene	v_gene	abundance	j_gene	CDR3aa	CDR3nt
.	TRBV7-9	.	TRBJ1-5	CASSLEGDSNQPQHF	TGTGCCAGCAGCTTGGAAGGGGATAGCAATCAGCCCCAGCATTTT
.	TRBV5-5	.	TRBJ2-5	CASSKNPGAEGETQYF	TGTGCCAGCAGCAAAAACCCCGGGGCCGAGGGAGAGACCCAGTACTTC
.	TRBV5-1	.	TRBJ1-3	CASSTTWGAESGSSGNTIYF	TGCGCCAGCAGCACGACCTGGGGCGCAGAGTCTGGCTCCTCTGGAAACACCATATATTTT
.	TRBV4-1	.	TRBJ2-6	CASSGQEGAGANVLTF	TGCGCCAGCAGCGGCCAGGAGGGGGCTGGGGCCAACGTCCTGACTTTC
.	TRBV11-2	.	TRBJ2-2	CASSLNNAGELFF	TGTGCCAGCAGCTTAAATAACGCCGGGGAGCTGTTTTTT
.	TRBV6-5	.	TRBJ2-1	CASSYEAGLTDEQFF	TGTGCCAGCAGTTACGAGGCAGGCCTAACCGATGAGCAGTTCTTC
TRBD1	TRBV5-6	.	TRBJ1-4	CASSVLRDRGNEKLFF	TGTGCCAGCAGCGTCCTCCGGGACAGGGGAAATGAAAAACTGTTTTTT
TRBD2	TRBV13	.	TRBJ2-7	CASSSLAGNTYEQYF	TGTGCCAGCAGTTCTTTAGCGGGCAATACCTACGAGCAGTACTTC
.	TRBV2	.	TRBJ1-4	CASGTQPEKLFF	TGTGCCAGCGGGACCCAGCCCGAAAAACTGTTTTTT
TRBD2	TRBV5-5	.	TRBJ2-3	CASSLAGGGTDTQYF	TGTGCCAGCAGCTTGGCTGGGGGGGGCACAGATACGCAGTATTTT
TRBD1	TRBV5-1	.	TRBJ2-5	CASSFGSGGQETQYF	TGCGCCAGCAGCTTCGGATCAGGGGGCCAAGAGACCCAGTACTTC
.	TRBV11-2	.	TRBJ2-1	CAASGGVQSEQFF	TGTGCCGCATCTGGGGGAGTCCAGAGTGAGCAGTTCTTC
TRBD1	TRBV5-1	once	TRBJ2-5	CASRWTGGPVMETQYF	TGCGCCAGCAGATGGACAGGGGGTCCGGTAATGGAGACCCAGTACTTC
.	TRBV24-1	.	TRBJ1-2	CATGGEVNGYTF	TGTGCCACCGGGGGGGAGGTTAACGGCTACACCTTC
TRBD1	TRBV5-1	few	TRBJ2-7	CASSPGTVSYEQYF	TGCGCCAGCAGCCCCGGGACAGTCTCCTACGAGCAGTACTTC
.	TRBV7-2	.	TRBJ2-5	CASSLGAEETQYF	TGTGCCAGCAGCTTAGGGGCCGAAGAGACCCAGTACTTC
TRBD2	TRBV11-2	.	TRBJ2-4	CASSPNLLLAGGDKNIQYF	TGTGCCAGCAGCCCGAACCTTTTACTAGCGGGGGGGGACAAAAACATTCAGTACTTC
.	TRBV6-5	.	TRBJ2-3	CASSLGLANTDTQYF	TGTGCCAGCAGCCTGGGACTGGCCAACACAGATACGCAGTATTTT
.	TRBV6-2/TRBV6-3	once	TRBJ2-5	CASSYSGETQYF	TGTGCCAGCAGTTACTCGGGAGAGACCCAGTACTTC
.	TRBV2	.	TRBJ1-4	CATALGGQEKLFF	TGTGCCACCGCCTTAGGGGGTCAAGAAAAACTGTTTTTT
TRBD2	TRBV5-1	.	TRBJ2-1	CASSLGGSGGLGNEQFF	TGCGCCAGCAGCTTGGGCGGTAGCGGGGGCCTTGGGAATGAGCAGTTCTTC
.	TRBV30	once	TRBJ1-5	CAWSIGSNQPQHF	TGTGCCTGGAGTATCGGATCCAATCAGCCCCAGCATTTT
.	TRBV11-2	.	TRBJ1-1	CASSLRTTNTEAFF	TGTGCCAGCAGCTTAAGGACAACGAACACTGAAGCTTTCTTT
TRBD2	TRBV19	.	TRBJ2-2	CASSIGTSGVGELFF	TGTGCCAGTAGTATAGGGACTAGCGGTGTCGGGGAGCTGTTTTTT
TRBD1	TRBV5-1	.	TRBJ2-5	CASSLEDRGTQYF	TGCGCCAGCAGCTTGGAGGACAGGGGGACCCAGTACTTC
TRBD1	TRBV2	few	TRBJ1-5	CASGLTGGSQPQHF	TGTGCCAGCGGGCTGACAGGGGGAAGTCAGCCCCAGCATTTT
.	TRBV7-9	.	TRBJ1-1	CASSLWGALGNTEAFF	TGTGCCAGCAGCTTGTGGGGGGCGTTAGGGAACACTGAAGCTTTCTTT
.	TRBV6-5	.	TRBJ1-1	CATKGVGLVSEAFF	TGTGCCACCAAGGGGGTGGGTTTAGTGTCTGAAGCTTTCTTT
.	TRBV10-3	.	TRBJ2-5	CAISEWGAGETQYF	TGTGCCATCAGTGAATGGGGGGCGGGTGAGACCCAGTACTTC
TRBD2	TRBV11-3	.	TRBJ2-1	CASSRSLRGGADEQFF	TGTGCCAGCAGCCGATCCCTACGCGGGGGGGCCGATGAGCAGTTCTTC
TRBD1	TRBV24-1	.	TRBJ2-3	CATSDLPGQGGFGYTQYF	TGTGCCACCAGTGATTTGCCCGGACAGGGAGGATTTGGCTATACGCAGTATTTT
.	TRBV7-3	.	TRBJ2-2	CASSLKPVVGELFF	TGTGCCAGCAGCTTAAAACCGGTTGTCGGGGAGCTGTTTTTT
.	TRBV9	.	TRBJ2-3	CASSVEEGAEDTQYF	TGTGCCAGCAGCGTAGAGGAGGGGGCGGAGGATACGCAGTATTTT
TRBD1	TRBV30	.	TRBJ1-5	CAWGTGNNQPQHF	TGTGCCTGGGGGACAGGGAATAATCAGCCCCAGCATTTT
.	TRBV24-1	once	TRBJ2-1	CATSLAEHNEQFF	TGTGCCACCAGTTTGGCAGAACACAATGAGCAGTTCTTC
TRBD1	TRBV9	.	TRBJ1-3	CASTSGDRFKNTIYF	TGTGCCAGCACTTCCGGGGACAGGTTTAAGAACACCATATATTTT
.	TRBV7-9	.	TRBJ1-1	CASSLVEEAFF	TGTGCCAGCAGCTTAGTAGAGGAAGCTTTCTTT
.	TRBV7-2	.	TRBJ2-1	CASSLKGDEQFF	TGTGCCAGCAGCTTGAAAGGAGATGAGCAGTTCTTC
.	TRBV19	.	TRBJ1-1	CASSIAAGYTEAFF	TGTGCCAGTAGTATTGCCGCAGGATACACTGAAGCTTTCTTT
.	TRBV12-3/TRBV12-4	.	TRBJ1-2	CASSSGYGYTF	TGTGCCAGCAGCTCAGGGTATGGCTACACCTTC
.	TRBV28	few	TRBJ1-1	CASSFQGSIPAFF	TGTGCCAGCAGTTTTCAGGGGTCCATCCCAGCTTTCTTT
.	TRBV19	once	TRBJ1-6	CASSIPNSPLHF	TGTGCCAGTAGTATACCTAATTCACCCCTCCACTTT
TRBD1	TRBV3-1/TRBV3-2	.	TRBJ1-2	CASSPTNRGVTGYTF	TGTGCCAGCAGTCCAACAAACAGGGGAGTGACTGGCTACACCTTC
.	TRBV5-1	once	TRBJ1-1	CASSLRRLGGTEAFF	TGCGCCAGCAGCTTGAGGCGTTTAGGGGGCACTGAAGCTTTCTTT
.	TRBV7-9	once	TRBJ1-6	CASTKRSGAQNSPLHF	TGTGCCAGCACCAAACGATCAGGGGCACAAAATTCACCCCTCCACTTT
TRBD1	TRBV9	.	TRBJ2-3	CASSKQTRGQGATDTQYF	TGTGCCAGCAGTAAACAGACCAGAGGACAGGGTGCGACAGATACGCAGTATTTT
TRBD1	TRBV19	.	TRBJ1-1	CASSILQGSLTEAFF	TGTGCCAGTAGTATATTACAGGGGAGTCTCACTGAAGCTTTCTTT
.	TRBV19	.	TRBJ1-1	CASSKPRTWTEAFF	TGTGCCAGTAGTAAACCTAGGACGTGGACTGAAGCTTTCTTT
.	TRBV28	.	TRBJ1-4	CASSLFRDEKLFF	TGTGCCAGCAGTTTATTCAGGGACGAAAAACTGTTTTTT